A single sample is the source of the 5 T cell receptor beta chains below, sequenced in a study of human T cells and chemical hapten exposure. TCRdb recomputed calls from the RACE reads with MiXCR, one row per CDR3 protein. The data contain about 110,000 distinct CDR3 sequences, roughly an eighth of them singletons. Time point reported: pre-sensitization, week 0. Treatment reported: therapeutic diphenylcyclopropenone sensitization with weekly scalp DPC. The input for sequencing was whole blood, taken in connection with sensitization to the hapten diphenylcyclopropenone (DPC). Receptors originate from a woman in her 50s with alopecia areata. Some clones in this sample may be carry-over from other donors' samples.

Points on this clonotype: Lacking the conserved final phenylalanine or tryptophan, this CDR3 likely reflects a read error. The J gene is TRBJ2-3, the V gene TRBV4-1; 10 nucleotides line up with TRBD2. The CDR3 is 18 residues long. Germline CDR1 MGHRA, CDR2 YSYEKL. Germline trimming cut 0 bases from V and 2 bases from J; bases unmatched to any gene: 8. The DNA for the CDR3 is TGCGCCAGCAGCCAAGAAGGGGTAGCGGGGGGACTCACAGATACGCAGTATTAT. It codes for CASSQEGVAGGLTDTQYY.

This clonotype has only a few counts. V usage is TRBV3-1 and J usage is TRBJ2-2, with a tentative D call TRBD2 (6 bases). Germline CDR1 is LGHDT and CDR2 is YNNKEL (reference sequence). The CDR3 sequence is 14 residues long. Trimming took 7 bases from V and 5 from J, leaving 14 bases between them. The CDR3 spells CASNWAGSTGELFF. CDR3 nucleotides: TGTGCCAGCAATTGGGCGGGATCAACCGGGGAGCTGTTTTTT. Supplemented by reference TRBV3-1 and TRBJ2-2, the full variable domain reads DTAVSQTPKYLVTQMGNDKSIKCEQNLGHDTMYWYKQDSKKFLKIMFSYNNKELIINETVPNRFSPKSPDKAHLNLHINSLELGDSAVYFCASNWAGSTGELFFGEGSRLTVL.

This clonotype was counted at least ten times. V usage is TRBV7-2 and J usage is TRBJ2-3, with TRBD2 matching over 13 bases. Germline values: CDR1 SGHTA, CDR2 FQGNSA. V lost 5 bases to trimming and J lost 2 bases; unmatched junction nucleotides: 7. The CDR3 is 17 residues long. This CDR3 is CASSPGLAGDFTDTQYF. CDR3 sequence (DNA): TGTGCCAGCAGCCCCGGACTAGCGGGGGACTTCACAGATACGCAGTATTTT.

This clonotype was seen only a few times. This rearrangement joins TRBV19 to TRBJ1-5; D is undetermined. Trimming took off 0 bases at V and 2 bases at J, with 11 bases between the two ends. This CDR3 has 16 amino acids. Germline loops: CDR1 LNHDA, CDR2 SQIVND (reference sequence). The CDR3, as DNA: TGTGCCAGTAGTATAGAATTCGCACGGCGCAATCAGCCCCAGCATTTT. Amino acids: CASSIEFARRNQPQHF.

Many counts were recorded for this clonotype. The rearrangement joins TRBV7-9 to TRBJ1-5; D call uncertain. The CDR3 sequence is 16 residues long. Germline V lookup: CDR1 SEHNR, CDR2 FQNEAQ (reference sequence). Between the trimmed V and J ends, which lost 1 base and 5 bases, there was a span of 15 bases. In DNA, the CDR3 is TGTGCCAGCAGCTTAGGTATCTTGGCACCGCATCAGCCCCAGCATTTT. Encoded protein: CASSLGILAPHQPQHF. Full variable domain (outside the CDR3, taken from reference TRBV7-9 and TRBJ1-5): DTGVSQNPRHKITKRGQNVTFRCDPISEHNRLYWYRQTLGQGPEFLTYFQNEAQLEKSRLLSDRFSAERPKGSFSTLEIQRTEQGDSAMYLCASSLGILAPHQPQHFGDGTRLSIL.